The 15 T cell receptor beta chains below come from one sample, sequenced in a study of persistence of HIV-infected CD4 T cells (dated by TCRdb to about 2020). The immunoSEQ hsTCRB assay version 4, run in survey mode, was used to sequence TCRbeta repertoires from genomic DNA. TCRdb holds this immuneACCESS table with in-frame rearrangements only. Some clones are missing; in checked studies, unresolved V genes explain under half, and the rest has no known cause. The sample has roughly 41,000 clones on record, over 80% of them singletons. Less than 2% of the sample is held by the ten biggest clonotypes. These receptors lack a known antigen. The treatment or condition label for this specimen denotes: suppressive antiretroviral therapy. Lysates of CMV-infected fibroblasts at about 10 ug/mL were used to stimulate the cells. Memory CD4+ T cells that did not respond, being CD40L-negative, CD69-negative and CD45RO-high, were sorted as memory populations depleted of antigen-responding cells.

The starting material was CD4+ T cells sorted from PBMCs after 18-hour stimulation, obtained from a patient who received antiretroviral therapy. This specimen's cell subset or site label, interpreted: CD40L-CD69- CD45RO-high memory CD4 T cells not responding to CMV lysate. Source of these receptors: an adult man with HIV who was CMV-seropositive.

V gene TRBV28 combines with J gene TRBJ1-5; D not certain. The CDR3 spans 12 residues. Trimming left V 6 bases short and J 1 base short, with 4 bases between. Germline CDR1 reads MDHEN; CDR2 reads SYDVKM. CDR3 coding DNA: TGTGCCAGCAGGGTGAGCAATCAGCCCCAGCATTTT. Its protein is CASRVSNQPQHF.

This chain uses TRBV19 with TRBJ1-5; D not resolved. The CDR3 contains 16 residues. Germline loops: CDR1 LNHDA, CDR2 SQIVND (reference sequence). V was trimmed by 6 bases and J by 6 bases, leaving 21 bases between them. The CDR3 DNA reads TGTGCCAGTAGCCCGAGAATGGGATTAGGCGTTCAGCCCCAGCATTTT. This sequence encodes CASSPRMGLGVQPQHF.

V usage is TRBV2 and J usage is TRBJ1-6, with 9 bases fitting TRBD1. Per germline, CDR1 SNHLY and CDR2 FYNNEI. CDR3 length equals 12 residues. V lost 10 bases to trimming and J lost 7 bases; unmatched junction nucleotides: 2. CDR3 sequence: CATGTGNSPLHF. The CDR3 DNA reads as TGTGCCACCGGGACAGGGAATTCACCCCTCCACTTT. Filled out from reference TRBV2 and TRBJ1-6, the complete variable domain reads EPEVTQTPSHQVTQMGQEVILRCVPISNHLYFYWYRQILGQKVEFLVSFYNNEISEKSEIFDDQFSVERPDGSNFTLKIRSTKLEDSAMYFCATGTGNSPLHFGNGTRLTVT.

The sample holds one count of this clone. The rearrangement joins TRBV18 to TRBJ2-1; 10 nucleotides match TRBD2. This CDR3 has 15 residues. V dropped 0 bases and J dropped 8; count of bases not matched to a gene: 4. Germline lookup yields CDR1 KGHSH and CDR2 LQKENI. DNA of the CDR3: TGTGCCAGCTCACCACCCCAGCGGGGGGGTGATGAGCAGTTCTTC. Protein sequence: CASSPPQRGGDEQFF.

Of note for this clone: This CDR3 is also generated by other DNA sequences in the sample. The chain couples TRBV2 to TRBJ1-2; D unresolved. The V end lost 1 base, the J end lost 2 bases, and 5 bases lay between the germline ends. The CDR3 consists of 13 residues. CDR1 and CDR2 (germline): SNHLY, FYNNEI. The CDR3 region has the DNA TGTGCCAGCAGTGAAGAAGGGAACTATGGCTACACCTTC. It codes for CASSEEGNYGYTF.

This clone occurred a few times. The V and J genes are TRBV19 and TRBJ1-4; TRBD1 agrees at 7 bases. The germline gives CDR1 LNHDA, CDR2 SQIVND (reference sequence). The J segment lost 0 bases and the V segment lost 6 bases, leaving 4 bases of the junction unmatched. The CDR3 runs to 15 residues. In DNA form, the CDR3 reads TGTGCCAGTAGATTCAGGGGGACAACTAATGAAAAACTGTTTTTT. This gives the protein CASRFRGTTNEKLFF. Together with reference TRBV19 and TRBJ1-4, the CDR3 gives the full variable domain: DGGITQSPKYLFRKEGQNVTLSCEQNLNHDAMYWYRQDPGQGLRLIYYSQIVNDFQKGDIAEGYSVSREKKESFPLTVTSAQKNPTAFYLCASRFRGTTNEKLFFGSGTQLSVL.

The chain links TRBV10-2 to TRBJ1-5; D is uncertain. The V end was cut by 7 bases, the J end by 6 bases, with 13 bases between. This CDR3 is built from 13 residues. Germline CDR1 is WSHSY and CDR2 is SAAADI. Here the CDR3 DNA reads TGCGCCAGCACTGGTTCACCTTCTCAGCCCCAGCATTTT. It specifies CASTGSPSQPQHF.

This clone showed up just once. This chain links TRBV6-5 with TRBJ1-6; D is unclear. Germline values: CDR1 MNHEY, CDR2 SVGAGI. This CDR3 has 15 residues. The ends were cut back, 2 bases at V and 10 bases at J, with 15 bases in the middle. The CDR3 reads CASSYGPDPESPLHF. Here the CDR3 DNA reads TGTGCCAGCAGTTACGGGCCGGACCCCGAATCACCCCTCCACTTT.

This chain uses TRBV5-1 with TRBJ2-1; tentative D call: TRBD2 (5 bases). The CDR3 loop spans 15 amino acids. The germline CDR1 and CDR2 sequences are SGHRS and YFSETQ. V was trimmed by 0 bases and J by 6 bases, leaving 13 bases between them. CDR3 DNA sequence: TGCGCCAGCAGCTTGGGGCATGGAGGTGGCAATGAGCAGTTCTTC. Translation gives CASSLGHGGGNEQFF.

DNA for the CDR3: TGCGCCAGCAGCCAAGATCGGGGGTGGGTAGCTTTCTTT. The encoded protein is CASSQDRGWVAFF. The V and J genes are TRBV4-1 and TRBJ1-1, with D possibly being TRBD1 (5 bases). Germline lookup yields CDR1 MGHRA and CDR2 YSYEKL. The CDR3 covers 13 residues. Trimming shortened V by 0 bases and J by 10 bases, and 12 bases separated the two germline ends.

The rearrangement links TRBV20-1 to TRBJ2-4; D might be TRBD1 (5 bases). CDR3 size: 11 residues. CDR1 is DFQATT and CDR2 is SNEGSKA in the germline V gene (reference sequence). Trimming removed 6 bases at V and 9 bases at J, with 12 bases between. The CDR3 loop is CSARWGSIQYF. CDR3 DNA sequence: TGCAGTGCCCGCTGGGGCAGCATTCAGTACTTC.

This clone has only a few counts. The chain uses TRBV12-3 or TRBV12-4 and TRBJ1-6; unclear D gene. The V and J ends lost 4 bases and 9 bases respectively, with 10 bases between them. This CDR3 region has 13 residues. This CDR3 is CASSSRGSSPLHF. CDR3 in DNA: TGTGCCAGCAGTTCGCGCGGGAGTTCACCCCTCCACTTT.

This chain joins TRBV24-1 and TRBJ2-7, with D possibly matching TRBD1 (6 bases). Germline V gene sequence: CDR1 KGHDR, CDR2 SFDVKD. This CDR3 spans 16 amino acids. V shed 3 bases and J shed 1 base, with 15 bases lying between them. CDR3 in DNA: TGTGCCACCAGTGATACCCGGGACACGGATTCCTACGAGCAGTACTTC. Translating gives CATSDTRDTDSYEQYF.

The table lists this clone with a count of one. The chain links TRBV4-2 to TRBJ2-6, with TRBD1 as a possible D gene (5 bases). CDR3 size: 16 residues. Germline V gene data show CDR1 as LGHNA and CDR2 as YNFKEQ. Deletions cut 0 bases from V and 4 bases from J, with 10 bases between. In DNA form, the CDR3 reads TGTGCCAGCAGCCAAGATAAGGGGTCCGGGGCCAACGTCCTGACTTTC. It yields the protein CASSQDKGSGANVLTF.

This sequence joins TRBV5-1 and TRBJ2-3, with D perhaps TRBD2 (5 bases). Looked up from germline, CDR1 is SGHRS and CDR2 is YFSETQ. V was shortened by 5 bases and J by 5 bases, with 9 bases between the two germline ends. CDR3 size: 12 residues. The CDR3: CASRGVGDTQYF. CDR3 bases: TGCGCCAGCAGGGGAGTTGGAGATACGCAGTATTTT.